This T cell receptor (beta chain) is drawn from a study of shared clonotypes between healthy human individuals. Study context: A couple of female and a few male donors aged 18 to 49 were enrolled.

This clone came up once. Its antigen is unknown. The CDR3 totals 17 residues. The V gene's germline CDR1 is SGHDT and CDR2 YYEEEE. V was pared by 4 bases and J by 9 bases, with 14 bases of the junction left unmatched. Study-wide findings and caveats: Naive CD4 clonotypes were shared across a handful of donors at around 5%. On the whole, naive subsets had larger estimated richness than memory subsets had.

Clones were sequenced by immunoSEQ multiplex PCR, and TCRdb holds only the in-frame ones, with some missing. The table lists about 660,000 clones, approximately 74% of them singletons. This chain joins TRBV5-6 and TRBJ2-1; 12 nucleotides align to TRBD2. The clonotype originates from a woman aged 25-40 years in good health. The sequencing sample was made of memory CD4+ T cells sorted from blood. Subset in this sample: CD45RA-negative fraction. CDR3 loop: CASSIRTSGNVRGEQFF. In DNA form, the CDR3 reads TGTGCCAGCAGCATCAGGACTAGCGGGAACGTAAGGGGTGAGCAGTTCTTC.